This TCR beta chain was sequenced for a study of human T cells and chemical hapten exposure. Time point reported: pre-sensitization, week 0. The sample's treatment: therapeutic diphenylcyclopropenone sensitization with weekly scalp DPC. Alopecia patients deemed DPC-suitable, aged 18 to 70, excluding pregnancy. General observations from the study: The donor cohort had alopecia, so its immune response may not match that of healthy people. Clustering by CDR3 similarity yielded significantly more large clusters from expanded TCRs than controls.

What the library attached to individual cDNA molecules were unique molecular identifiers. TCRdb re-derived calls from the RACE reads in MiXCR, one entry per CDR3 protein. In the table there are 200,000 to 300,000 distinct CDR3 sequences, 8.6% of which are singletons. Deletions cut 1 base from V and 3 bases from J, with 7 bases between. The CDR3 covers 14 residues. CDR1 and CDR2 from the germline V gene are KGHSH and LQKENI. As regards this clonotype: The antigen remains undetermined.

The sample here was whole blood, taken in connection with sensitization to the hapten diphenylcyclopropenone (DPC). This receptor was taken from a woman in her thirties or forties with alopecia areata. Some clones in this sample may be carry-over from other donors' samples. The J gene is TRBJ1-5, the V gene TRBV18; perhaps TRBD1 as D (5 bases). Here the CDR3 DNA reads TGTGCCAGCTCACCACAGGGGAACAATCAGCCCCAGCATTTT. Translating gives CASSPQGNNQPQHF.